These 29 T cell receptor beta chains originate from one sample sequenced in a study of T cell repertoires in cytomegalovirus infection. TCRdb re-called the reads with MiXCR, one entry per CDR3 protein. The sample yields tens of thousands of distinct CDR3 sequences, 20% seen once. Their antigen targets remain unknown. This specimen was CD8+ T cells from cultured PBMCs, taken from culture after CMV antigen stimulation. The origin of the receptors is a human donor in good health (CMV status not recorded). Some clones in this sample may be carry-over from other donors' samples.

CDR3 protein: CASSEPGAGNTIYF. The CDR3 bases are TGTGCCAGCAGTGAACCGGGAGCTGGAAACACCATATATTTT. V gene TRBV2 combines with J gene TRBJ1-3, with unresolved D. The CDR3 extends over 14 amino acids. V was clipped by 2 bases and J by 2 bases, with 7 bases between them. The germline gives CDR1 SNHLY, CDR2 FYNNEI. The complete variable domain, with remaining parts taken from reference TRBV2 and TRBJ1-3, reads EPEVTQTPSHQVTQMGQEVILRCVPISNHLYFYWYRQILGQKVEFLVSFYNNEISEKSEIFDDQFSVERPDGSNFTLKIRSTKLEDSAMYFCASSEPGAGNTIYFGEGSWLTVV.

Here the CDR3 reads CASRFLETQYF. For the CDR3, the DNA is TGTGCCAGCAGATTTCTGGAGACCCAGTACTTC. The gene calls are TRBV7-8 and TRBJ2-5, with D unclear. Germline CDR1 SGHVS, CDR2 FQNEAQ. The CDR3 sequence is 11 residues long. The V end lost 6 bases, the J end lost 5 bases, and 7 bases lay between the germline ends.

Here the CDR3 reads CASSPFDTEAFF. DNA of the CDR3: TGTGCCAGCAGCCCCTTTGACACTGAAGCTTTCTTT. The chain uses TRBV7-8 and TRBJ1-1; the D is unclear. Between the trimmed V and J ends, which lost 5 bases and 3 bases, there was a span of 7 bases. This CDR3 comprises 12 residues. Germline lookup yields CDR1 SGHVS and CDR2 FQNEAQ.

The chain recombines TRBV7-8 with TRBJ2-1; 7 bases fit TRBD2. With V trimmed by 5 bases and J by 2 bases, 6 bases remained unmatched. CDR3 size: 15 residues. Germline-derived CDR1 and CDR2 are SGHVS and FQNEAQ. CDR3 residues: CASSVNGGTYNEQFF. The CDR3 DNA reads as TGTGCCAGCAGCGTTAACGGGGGGACCTACAATGAGCAGTTCTTC.

The table lists this clonotype with a few counts. The chain carries TRBV12-3 or TRBV12-4 and TRBJ2-3; no firm D call. This CDR3 has 11 amino acids. The ends were cut back, 3 bases at V and 6 bases at J, with 4 bases in the middle. The DNA of the CDR3 is TGTGCCAGCAGTTTGCTGGATACGCAGTATTTT. Translating it yields CASSLLDTQYF.

There are a few counts of this clonotype. The chain has TRBV12-3 or TRBV12-4 and TRBJ1-2, with D possibly being TRBD1 (6 bases). This CDR3 has 16 residues. Trimming took off 7 bases at V and 2 bases at J, with 20 bases between the two ends. CDR3 nucleotide sequence: TGTGCCAGCACCGCTGGACAGCAGCCAGTGAACTATGGCTACACCTTC. Its translation is CASTAGQQPVNYGYTF.

Only a few counts were recorded for this clonotype. The V and J genes are TRBV10-3 and TRBJ2-7; 9 positions agree with TRBD2. There are 15 residues in the CDR3. The J segment lost 4 bases and the V segment lost 4 bases, leaving 8 bases of the junction unmatched. The V gene's germline CDR1 is ENHRY and CDR2 SYGVKD. CDR3 sequence (DNA): TGTGCCATCAGTGGATTAGCGGGGGCCGGATACGAGCAGTACTTC. Translated, it gives CAISGLAGAGYEQYF.

This clonotype appeared a few times. The CDR3 reads CATRQRNTEAFF. The DNA for the CDR3 is TGTGCCACCAGACAGAGGAACACTGAAGCTTTCTTT. The chain joins TRBV6-5 to TRBJ1-1, with D possibly TRBD1 on 5 matching bases. Trimming removed 10 bases from V and 1 base from J, with 10 bases in between. Germline V gene lookup returns CDR1 MNHEY and CDR2 SVGAGI. The CDR3 is made up of 12 amino acids.

This clonotype was counted a few times. The J gene is TRBJ2-6, the V gene TRBV7-9; weak D call: TRBD1 (5 bases). The germline gives CDR1 SEHNR, CDR2 FQNEAQ (reference sequence). The CDR3 has 15 amino acids. Trimming took 4 bases from V and 0 from J, leaving 7 bases between them. The CDR3: CASSSTGSGANVLTF. The DNA of the CDR3 is TGTGCCAGCAGCTCAACAGGCTCTGGGGCCAACGTCCTGACTTTC.

The chain is built from TRBV7-2 and TRBJ2-7, with D perhaps TRBD1 (6 bases). The germline V and J ends were trimmed by 1 base and 3 bases, with 19 bases remaining between them. Germline V gives CDR1 SGHTA, CDR2 FQGNSA. The CDR3 sequence is 17 residues long. In DNA form, the CDR3 reads TGTGCCAGCAGCTTAGTCCAGGGAACAGGGCCATACTACGAGCAGTACTTC. It specifies CASSLVQGTGPYYEQYF.

J is TRBJ2-7 and V is TRBV7-2; D remains ambiguous. CDR1 and CDR2 from the germline V gene are SGHTA and FQGNSA. This CDR3 is built from 15 residues. V gave up 1 base and J gave up 0 bases, with 10 bases separating them. The chain's CDR3 is CASSLEVAVSYEQYF. The CDR3 region has the DNA TGTGCCAGCAGCTTAGAAGTTGCGGTCTCCTACGAGCAGTACTTC.

This chain connects TRBV20-1 to TRBJ1-2, with unresolved D. Trimming pared 7 bases from V and 0 bases from J, leaving 12 bases between. CDR3 length equals 13 residues. Germline values: CDR1 DFQATT, CDR2 SNEGSKA (reference sequence). The CDR3 loop is CSVSVISNYGYTF. The CDR3 DNA follows: TGCAGTGTCTCCGTAATCTCTAACTATGGCTACACCTTC.

This clonotype has only a few counts. This chain uses TRBV10-3 with TRBJ2-2; weak D call: TRBD1 (6 bases). V was shortened by 6 bases and J by 5 bases, with 19 bases between the two germline ends. Per the germline V gene, CDR1 is ENHRY and CDR2 is SYGVKD. The CDR3 contains 16 residues. The CDR3 DNA follows: TGTGCCATCAGCCTTAAATCTTCAGGGGTGACCGGGGAGCTGTTTTTT. Translation: CAISLKSSGVTGELFF.

J is TRBJ2-3 and V is TRBV12-3 or TRBV12-4, with D perhaps TRBD1 or TRBD2 (5 bases each). The ends were cut back, 6 bases at V and 5 bases at J, with 12 bases in the middle. This CDR3 is 13 amino acids long. The CDR3 DNA follows: TGTGCCAGCAGGACATTGGGGGTAGATACGCAGTATTTT. The encoded protein is CASRTLGVDTQYF.

The gene calls are TRBV7-9 and TRBJ2-2; D is undetermined. CDR3 length: 13 amino acids. Germline V gene data show CDR1 as SEHNR and CDR2 as FQNEAQ (reference sequence). V lost 5 bases and J lost 6, with 10 bases in between. This chain's CDR3 is CASSPPSPGELFF. CDR3 sequence (DNA): TGTGCCAGCAGCCCCCCCTCCCCCGGGGAGCTGTTTTTT. The entire variable domain, with the rest obtained from reference TRBV7-9 and TRBJ2-2, is as follows: DTGVSQNPRHKITKRGQNVTFRCDPISEHNRLYWYRQTLGQGPEFLTYFQNEAQLEKSRLLSDRFSAERPKGSFSTLEIQRTEQGDSAMYLCASSPPSPGELFFGEGSRLTVL.

The chain carries TRBV7-9 and TRBJ2-2; D gene unclear. CDR3 length equals 13 residues. Germline loops: CDR1 SEHNR, CDR2 FQNEAQ (reference sequence). Trimming left V 5 bases short and J 6 bases short, with 10 bases between. CDR3 region: CASSPGSPGELFF. CDR3 DNA sequence: TGTGCCAGCAGCCCTGGGTCCCCCGGGGAGCTGTTTTTT.

A few counts support this clonotype. The chain is built from TRBV9 and TRBJ2-1; TRBD2 aligns across 16 bases. This CDR3 has 18 amino acids. The germline CDR1 and CDR2 sequences are SGDLS and YYNGEE. The J segment lost 8 bases and the V segment lost 4 bases, leaving 12 bases of the junction unmatched. The CDR3 protein is CASSRGLAGGNSLDEQFF. CDR3 nucleotides: TGTGCCAGCAGCCGGGGACTAGCGGGGGGGAATTCCTTAGATGAGCAGTTCTTC.

The CDR3 sequence is CASTSRQGATYGYTF. The CDR3 DNA follows: TGTGCCAGTACCTCAAGACAGGGGGCGACCTATGGCTACACCTTC. The V gene is TRBV19, the J gene TRBJ1-2; 10 bases match TRBD1. The V gene's germline CDR1 is LNHDA and CDR2 SQIVND (reference sequence). J lost 4 bases, V lost 7 bases, and 9 bases had no gene match. The length of the CDR3 is 15 residues.

This clonotype appeared a few times. The chain employs TRBV12-3 or TRBV12-4 and TRBJ2-5; D unresolved. This CDR3 spans 11 amino acids. Trimming stripped 5 bases from V and 9 bases from J, with 10 bases between. The CDR3 DNA sequence: TGTGCCAGCAGTGACACGGTGGCCCAGTACTTC. Translated: CASSDTVAQYF.

The gene calls are TRBV12-3 or TRBV12-4 and TRBJ1-2; D is unclear. The CDR3 sequence is 15 residues long. V lost 6 bases and J lost 4, with 18 bases in between. CDR3 residues: CASSPPTLVVYGYTF. DNA of the CDR3: TGTGCCAGCAGCCCACCCACGTTGGTTGTCTATGGCTACACCTTC.

The chain employs TRBV14 and TRBJ2-5; D gene uncertain. CDR1 is SGHDN and CDR2 is FVKESK in the germline V gene. CDR3 length: 13 residues. Trimming left V 4 bases short and J 5 bases short, with 11 bases between. The CDR3 region is CASSPRSRETQYF. In DNA, the CDR3 is TGTGCCAGCAGCCCCCGATCCCGGGAGACCCAGTACTTC.

This clonotype was found a few times. In nucleotides, the CDR3 is TGTGCCAGCAGCTTAGTGCGCAGCTCCTATAATTCACCCCTCCACTTT. As protein: CASSLVRSSYNSPLHF. The V and J genes are TRBV7-2 and TRBJ1-6; D call uncertain. The CDR3 covers 16 residues. The ends were cut back, 1 base at V and 0 bases at J, with 7 bases in the middle. From germline, CDR1 is SGHTA and CDR2 FQGNSA.

The rearrangement joins TRBV5-1 to TRBJ1-2; D is possibly TRBD1 (5 bases). CDR3 size: 13 residues. Trimming left V 4 bases short and J 5 bases short, with 12 bases between. Germline V gives CDR1 SGHRS, CDR2 YFSETQ. CDR3 nucleotide sequence: TGCGCCAGCAGCGGGGGACGGGCGTATGGCTACACCTTC. It is translated as CASSGGRAYGYTF. Combining the CDR3 with reference TRBV5-1 and TRBJ1-2 gives the whole variable domain KAGVTQTPRYLIKTRGQQVTLSCSPISGHRSVSWYQQTPGQGLQFLFEYFSETQRNKGNFPGRFSGRQFSNSRSEMNVSTLELGDSALYLCASSGGRAYGYTFGSGTRLTVV.

V gene TRBV7-8 combines with J gene TRBJ2-1; 7 nucleotides line up with TRBD2. The CDR3 has 13 residues. J lost 6 bases, V lost 1 base, and 0 bases had no gene match. Per germline, CDR1 SGHVS and CDR2 FQNEAQ. In DNA, the CDR3 is TGTGCCAGCAGCTTAGGGACTAGCAATGAGCAGTTCTTC. It translates to CASSLGTSNEQFF. The full variable domain, in which reference TRBV7-8 and TRBJ2-1 provide the parts outside the CDR3, is GAGVSQSPRYKVAKRGQDVALRCDPISGHVSLFWYQQALGQGPEFLTYFQNEAQLDKSGLPSDRFFAERPEGSVSTLKIQRTQQEDSAVYLCASSLGTSNEQFFGPGTRLTVL.

Notes on this clonotype: Being one base from a much bigger clone, this may be a read error. This sequence joins TRBV4-1 and TRBJ1-1; unclear D gene. Germline assignment: CDR1 MGHRA and CDR2 YSYEKL. The V end lost 0 bases, the J end lost 4 bases, and 9 bases lay between the germline ends. The CDR3 extends over 14 amino acids. CDR3 sequence reads: CASSQDSGSTEAFF. CDR3 nucleotide sequence: TGCGCCAGCAGCCAAGATAGCGGAAGCACTGAAGCTTTCTTT.

This clonotype has just a few counts. The chain employs TRBV12-3 or TRBV12-4 and TRBJ2-1; TRBD1 is a possible D gene (5 bases). The CDR3 covers 11 residues. V shed 6 bases and J shed 7 bases, with 7 bases lying between them. CDR3 sequence (DNA): TGTGCCAGCAGGGACACGAATGAGCAGTTCTTC. It encodes CASRDTNEQFF.

This chain links TRBV7-8 with TRBJ2-7, with a weak D call TRBD1 (6 bases). The CDR3 is made up of 16 amino acids. Germline V lookup: CDR1 SGHVS, CDR2 FQNEAQ. Trimming stripped 4 bases from V and 0 bases from J, with 16 bases between. Written as DNA, the CDR3 is TGTGCCAGCAGCTCACCGGGACAATCGACCTCCTACGAGCAGTACTTC. Amino acid sequence: CASSSPGQSTSYEQYF.

In the case of this clonotype: Sequence at one end of the junction differs from germline and may be a read error. The chain employs TRBV12-5 and TRBJ2-7, with unresolved D. The CDR3 is 10 amino acids. The germline CDR1 and CDR2 sequences are LGHNT and FRNRAP. CDR3 loop: CASGLGQPPF. For the CDR3, the DNA is TGTGCTAGTGGTTTGGGCCAACCTCCCTTC.

The chain uses TRBV20-1 and TRBJ2-1, with 9 bases identical to TRBD2. V gave up 0 bases and J gave up 1 base; unmatched junction bases: 4. Per the germline V gene, CDR1 is DFQATT and CDR2 is SNEGSKA (reference sequence). The CDR3 runs 16 residues. Here the CDR3 DNA reads TGCAGTGCTAGAGATCTAGCGGGGACTTCCTACAATGAGCAGTTCTTC. Translation: CSARDLAGTSYNEQFF.